A few counts support the clone carrying this T cell receptor beta chain. The data stem from a study of blood T cell repertoires in COVID-19. In the study overall: Italy, Spain and the United States were the sources of the convalescent and acute COVID-19 samples. The analysed material was cDNA or gDNA that came from T cells, B-cell-depleted T cells, or PBMCs.

The V gene's germline CDR1 is SEHNR and CDR2 FQNEAQ (reference sequence). The length of the CDR3 is 13 residues. The V and J ends lost 4 bases and 7 bases, in that order; junction bases with no gene match: 7. Study processing details: The authors estimated nucleated cell counts from reference gene primer amplification. This table comes from immunoSEQ multiplex PCR, and its TCRdb copy is limited to in-frame clones, with some not included. That table is the source of V, J and clone size, and D and trimming were worked out from the DNA. The table has about 58,000 clones, around 81% seen once. The receptor was derived from a human donor in a cohort sampled during active COVID-19. V is TRBV7-9 and J is TRBJ2-7, with 7 bases fitting TRBD1. Sequencing input: peripheral blood. The CDR3 bases are TGTGCCAGCAGCTCCCCGGGCAGGGGGGAGCAGTACTTC. Amino acids: CASSSPGRGEQYF.